Shown below are 31 T cell receptor beta chains from a single sample sequenced in a study of molecular identifiers for immune sequencing clone quantification. MiXCR was run by TCRdb on the PCR reads, yielding one entry per CDR3 protein. Of tens of thousands of distinct CDR3 sequences in the sample, roughly 20% are singletons; the top ten hold roughly 1.5%. Sequencing input: naive CD8+ T cells from blood, with Jurkat cell RNA spiked in. Subset given: FACS-sorted CD8+CD4-CCR7+CD45RA+ naive T cells. The receptors here all came from a human donor in good health. Some libraries in this study had Jurkat cell RNA spiked in.

This clonotype has ten or more counts. This chain links TRBV28 with TRBJ1-1; D perhaps matches TRBD1 (6 bases). Germline assignment: CDR1 MDHEN and CDR2 SYDVKM. The V and J ends lost 2 bases and 0 bases respectively, with 13 bases between them. The CDR3 sequence is 16 residues long. The CDR3 DNA reads TGTGCCAGCAGTTTAATCCAGGGGCCTATGAACACTGAAGCTTTCTTT. It is translated as CASSLIQGPMNTEAFF.

This clonotype was counted ten times or more. The rearrangement joins TRBV7-6 to TRBJ2-7; D tentatively reads TRBD1 or TRBD2 (5 bases each). Germline V CDR1 and CDR2: SGHVS, FNYEAQ. The V and J ends lost 5 bases and 4 bases respectively, with 12 bases between them. CDR3 length: 13 residues. The CDR3 region is CASSLGWGYEQYF. The CDR3 region has the DNA TGTGCCAGCAGCCTAGGGTGGGGGTACGAGCAGTACTTC.

The chain employs TRBV12-3 or TRBV12-4 and TRBJ2-5; D is tentatively TRBD1 or TRBD2 (6 bases each). The CDR3 contains 15 residues. The V end lost 2 bases, the J end lost 5 bases, and 15 bases lay between the germline ends. The CDR3 protein is CASSLLWGAAETQYF. CDR3 nucleotides: TGTGCCAGCAGTTTATTGTGGGGGGCGGCGGAGACCCAGTACTTC.

This chain connects TRBV29-1 to TRBJ2-2; perhaps TRBD1 as D (7 bases). The CDR3 is made up of 13 amino acids. Germline CDR1 SQVTM, CDR2 ANQGSEA. The CDR3 nucleotides read TGCAGTGGAGGGGGCGGCAACACCGGGGAGCTGTTTTTT. It translates to CSGGGGNTGELFF.

This clonotype was picked up many times. V usage is TRBV20-1 and J usage is TRBJ2-4, with a weak D call TRBD2 (7 bases). There are 17 residues in the CDR3. Germline assignment: CDR1 DFQATT and CDR2 SNEGSKA (reference sequence). The ends were cut back, 6 bases at V and 10 bases at J, with 31 bases in the middle. In DNA, the CDR3 is TGCAGTGCCCCCCGATTGGGGGAGGGGACACCGGACGGGATTCAGTACTTC. It codes for CSAPRLGEGTPDGIQYF.

This clonotype was counted many times. The chain recombines TRBV5-1 with TRBJ2-3, with 8 bases matching TRBD1. Looked up from germline, CDR1 is SGHRS and CDR2 is YFSETQ. CDR3 length: 14 amino acids. V lost 4 bases to trimming and J lost 5 bases; unmatched junction nucleotides: 6. The CDR3 reads CASSGWDRQDTQYF. DNA of the CDR3: TGCGCCAGCAGCGGATGGGACAGGCAAGATACGCAGTATTTT.

With respect to this clonotype: This may come from a read error, since a much larger clone is one base off. In DNA, the CDR3 is TGTGCCAGCAGCTCAGAGGTCCCACTAGCGCCGGGAGGGGCCAACGTCCTGACTTTC. This sequence encodes CASSSEVPLAPGGANVLTF. The chain couples TRBV11-2 to TRBJ2-6; 7 bases line up with TRBD2. The germline gives CDR1 SGHAT, CDR2 FQNNGV. The J segment lost 4 bases and the V segment lost 4 bases, leaving 16 bases of the junction unmatched. CDR3 length equals 19 residues.

This clonotype was observed at least ten times. The chain employs TRBV19 and TRBJ2-4; no clear D. Germline lookup yields CDR1 LNHDA and CDR2 SQIVND (reference sequence). The length of the CDR3 is 12 residues. Trimming left V 8 bases short and J 5 bases short, with 10 bases between. CDR3 in DNA: TGTGCCAGTGTTTCCTGGGAAAACATTCAGTACTTC. It yields the protein CASVSWENIQYF.

In this sample, this clonotype turned up many times. The rearrangement uses TRBV5-1 and TRBJ2-1; D remains unclear. Per the germline V gene, CDR1 is SGHRS and CDR2 is YFSETQ. The CDR3 is 15 amino acids. Deletions cut 1 base from V and 5 bases from J, with 13 bases between. For the CDR3, the DNA is TGCGCCAGCAGCTTGACGCCACCCGAGGACAATGAGCAGTTCTTC. Protein sequence: CASSLTPPEDNEQFF.

This clonotype was observed at least ten times. The chain uses TRBV23-1 and TRBJ1-5; D ambiguous. TRBV23-1 is an open reading frame, and its role is uncertain. The CDR3 has 13 amino acids. Trimming removed 5 bases from V and 2 bases from J, with 7 bases in between. DNA of the CDR3: TGCGCCAGCAGTACGAGAGGCAATCAGCCCCAGCATTTT. It specifies CASSTRGNQPQHF.

This clonotype was recorded at least ten times. V usage is TRBV4-3 and J usage is TRBJ1-1; possible D gene TRBD1, 5 bases. Germline assignment: CDR1 LGHNA and CDR2 YSLEER. This CDR3 has 13 residues. V lost 2 bases and J lost 6, with 10 bases in between. Here the CDR3 reads CASSQQGIAEAFF. CDR3 DNA sequence: TGCGCCAGCAGCCAACAGGGTATCGCTGAAGCTTTCTTT.

This clonotype was picked up many times. The genes are TRBV23-1 and TRBJ2-1, with TRBD2 identical over 14 bases. TRBV23-1 is classed as an ORF, of uncertain function. This CDR3 comprises 20 residues. With 4 bases clipped from V and 8 bases from J, the junction kept 19 bases outside the gene matches. This CDR3 is CASSPTPSHPTSGRADEQFF. The CDR3 DNA reads TGCGCCAGCAGTCCCACGCCCAGTCATCCGACTAGCGGGAGGGCCGATGAGCAGTTCTTC.

This clonotype was counted a few times. The V gene is TRBV7-2, the J gene TRBJ2-7; 8 positions agree with TRBD2. Germline assignment: CDR1 SGHTA and CDR2 FQGNSA. The CDR3 is 14 residues long. Trimming at V came to 4 bases and at J to 3 bases, leaving 5 bases not matched to a gene. CDR3 in amino acids: CASSYFLAGYEQYF. The CDR3 DNA reads as TGTGCCAGCAGCTACTTCCTAGCGGGCTACGAGCAGTACTTC.

Worth noting for this clonotype: With a much larger clone just one base away, this may be a read error. V usage is TRBV6-5 and J usage is TRBJ2-2; possible D gene TRBD1, 5 bases. The CDR3 runs 12 residues. Germline V gene lookup returns CDR1 MNHEY and CDR2 SVGAGI. The CDR3 loop is CAGSYRTGELFF. The CDR3, as DNA: TGTGCCGGCAGTTACAGGACCGGGGAGCTGTTTTTT.

This clonotype showed up many times. The chain links TRBV9 to TRBJ2-5, with D perhaps TRBD2 (5 bases). Germline CDR1 SGDLS, CDR2 YYNGEE. Trimming took 4 bases from V and 5 from J, leaving 18 bases between them. The CDR3 loop spans 15 amino acids. CDR3 region: CASSPKGVAGETQYF. CDR3 nucleotides: TGTGCCAGCAGCCCCAAGGGAGTAGCCGGGGAGACCCAGTACTTC.

Comments on this clonotype: It may be a read error: a sequence one base away is much more abundant. This sequence joins TRBV24-1 and TRBJ2-1, with a tentative D call TRBD2 (5 bases). Germline assignment: CDR1 KGHDR and CDR2 SFDVKD. The length of the CDR3 is 14 residues. CDR3 in DNA: TGTGTCACCAGTGATTTGAGTGGAGGCTTTGAGCAGTTCTTC. Its protein is CVTSDLSGGFEQFF.

This clonotype was seen at least ten times. The chain recombines TRBV7-9 with TRBJ2-3, with 9 bases fitting TRBD2. This CDR3 contains 15 residues. The V gene end was trimmed by 0 bases and the J gene end by 6 bases; junction bases not matched to a gene: 4. Germline assignment: CDR1 SEHNR and CDR2 FQNEAQ (reference sequence). The CDR3 DNA follows: TGTGCCAGCAGCTTAGCGACTAGCGGTTCTGATACGCAGTATTTT. The encoded protein is CASSLATSGSDTQYF.

This clonotype was counted at least ten times. The chain recombines TRBV6-1 with TRBJ2-7; TRBD1 matches 7 bases. This CDR3 spans 15 amino acids. From germline, CDR1 is MNHNS and CDR2 SASEGT. Trimming at V came to 0 bases and at J to 2 bases, leaving 4 bases not matched to a gene. The CDR3 region is CASSEAGTAPYEQYF. The CDR3 region has the DNA TGTGCCAGCAGTGAAGCCGGGACAGCCCCCTACGAGCAGTACTTC.

This clonotype was recorded many times. This chain connects TRBV7-2 to TRBJ2-3; 7 positions match TRBD2. CDR3 length: 15 residues. With 0 bases clipped from V and 4 bases from J, the junction kept 4 bases outside the gene matches. The germline gives CDR1 SGHTA, CDR2 FQGNSA. The CDR3 DNA follows: TGTGCCAGCAGCTTAGCGGGAGGGCCCCCAGATACGCAGTATTTT. It is translated as CASSLAGGPPDTQYF.

This clonotype occurred many times. The chain has TRBV6-6 and TRBJ1-1, with D unresolved. The CDR3 totals 14 residues. V dropped 2 bases and J dropped 4 bases, with 11 bases sitting between them. Germline CDR1 reads MNHNY; CDR2 reads SVGAGI (reference sequence). The CDR3 here is CASSYGSILTEAFF. CDR3 in DNA: TGTGCCAGCAGTTACGGAAGTATTCTCACTGAAGCTTTCTTT.

This clonotype was picked up many times. V and J are TRBV27 and TRBJ1-3; TRBD1 aligns across 7 bases. Trimming at V came to 6 bases and at J to 0 bases, leaving 5 bases not matched to a gene. Germline V gene data show CDR1 as MNHEY and CDR2 as SMNVEV (reference sequence). The CDR3 contains 15 residues. CDR3 region: CASRSAGGSGNTIYF. The CDR3 DNA follows: TGTGCCAGCAGATCAGCAGGGGGCTCTGGAAACACCATATATTTT.

Note on this clonotype: A much larger clone lies a single base off, so this may be a read error. The CDR3 region is CASSPSVFRSGNTIYF. Here the CDR3 DNA reads TGTGCCAGCAGTCCAAGCGTCTTTCGCTCTGGAAACACCATATATTTT. The genes are TRBV28 and TRBJ1-3, with D unclear. CDR1 is MDHEN and CDR2 is SYDVKM in the germline V gene. Trimming left V 5 bases short and J 0 bases short, with 14 bases between. This CDR3 spans 16 amino acids.

This clonotype appeared a few times. This chain connects TRBV7-9 to TRBJ2-1; TRBD2 matches at 10 bases. Germline CDR1 and CDR2: SEHNR and FQNEAQ (reference sequence). V lost 4 bases, J lost 2 bases, and 8 bases stayed unmatched. The CDR3 runs to 17 residues. The CDR3: CASSSDPSGRAYNEQFF. Here the CDR3 DNA reads TGTGCCAGCAGCTCCGACCCAAGCGGGAGGGCCTACAATGAGCAGTTCTTC.

Ten or more counts support this clonotype. V and J are TRBV25-1 and TRBJ2-7; 7 bases agree with TRBD1. This CDR3 has 13 amino acids. With 8 bases clipped from V and 1 base from J, the junction kept 5 bases outside the gene matches. Per the germline V gene, CDR1 is MGHDK and CDR2 is SYGVNS. The CDR3 nucleotides read TGTGCCAGCCGGGACAGCTCGTCCTACGAGCAGTACTTC. It yields the protein CASRDSSSYEQYF.

This clonotype was recorded many times. V and J are TRBV4-2 and TRBJ2-5, with D perhaps matching TRBD2 (6 bases). This CDR3 is 17 amino acids long. V lost 1 base and J lost 5, with 20 bases in between. The germline gives CDR1 LGHNA, CDR2 YNFKEQ. The CDR3 bases are TGTGCCAGCAGCCAAGGAGCCCGGGGTCTAGCGTTGGAGACCCAGTACTTC. It yields the protein CASSQGARGLALETQYF.

This sequence joins TRBV25-1 and TRBJ2-1; 8 positions match TRBD2. Trimming took 3 bases from V and 4 from J; bases not matched to a gene: 8. Germline CDR1 reads MGHDK; CDR2 reads SYGVNS. This CDR3 spans 16 amino acids. The CDR3 sequence: CASSDTLAGAYNEQFF. The CDR3 DNA reads TGTGCCAGCAGTGACACCCTAGCGGGTGCTTACAATGAGCAGTTCTTC. Full variable domain (outside the CDR3, taken from reference TRBV25-1 and TRBJ2-1): EADIYQTPRYLVIGTGKKITLECSQTMGHDKMYWYQQDPGMELHLIHYSYGVNSTEKGDLSSESTVSRIRTEHFPLTLESARPSHTSQYLCASSDTLAGAYNEQFFGPGTRLTVL.

This clonotype was observed a handful of times. V is TRBV27 and J is TRBJ2-3, with D possibly called TRBD1 or TRBD2 (5 bases each). CDR1 MNHEY and CDR2 SMNVEV come from the germline V gene (reference sequence). Trimming removed 5 bases from V and 4 bases from J, with 19 bases in between. This CDR3 has 16 residues. As DNA, the CDR3 is TGTGCCAGCAGTGTGAACCGGGACCTGGGGCCAGATACGCAGTATTTT. It translates to CASSVNRDLGPDTQYF.

This clonotype occurred a few times. The rearrangement links TRBV12-5 to TRBJ1-4; maybe TRBD1 (5 bases). Per germline, CDR1 LGHNT and CDR2 FRNRAP. This CDR3 contains 11 residues. Between the trimmed V and J ends, which lost 1 base and 14 bases, there was a span of 8 bases. As DNA, the CDR3 is TGTGCTAGTGGTTTGGGGGGACCCCTGTTTTTT. Translated: CASGLGGPLFF.

Comment on this clonotype: Possible read error: a much larger clone is one base away. The rearrangement uses TRBV4-2 and TRBJ1-3; no reliable D call. The germline gives CDR1 LGHNA, CDR2 YNFKEQ. This CDR3 has 15 amino acids. The CDR3 protein is CASSQVQAAGNAIYF. CDR3 in DNA: TGTGCCAGCAGCCAAGTGCAGGCGGCTGGAAACGCCATATATTTT.

This clonotype was seen ten or more times. This rearrangement joins TRBV7-8 to TRBJ2-1; 11 bases agree with TRBD2. The V segment lost 6 bases and the J segment 10 bases; nucleotides outside the gene matches: 8. CDR3 length equals 14 residues. The V gene's germline CDR1 is SGHVS and CDR2 FQNEAQ. This CDR3 is CASSGGLAASEQFF. As DNA, the CDR3 is TGTGCCAGCAGTGGGGGACTAGCGGCTTCGGAGCAGTTCTTC.

For this clonotype: A much larger clone sits a single nucleotide away, making a read error possible. J is TRBJ2-7 and V is TRBV7-9; TRBD2 agrees at 9 bases. After removal of 5 bases from V and 7 bases from J, the junction contained 12 bases not matched to a gene. The germline CDR1 and CDR2 sequences are SEHNR and FQNEAQ (reference sequence). CDR3 size: 15 residues. The DNA of the CDR3 is TGTGCCAGCAGCCCCGGGCTAGCGGGATCTTGGGAGCAGTACTTC. Protein: CASSPGLAGSWEQYF.